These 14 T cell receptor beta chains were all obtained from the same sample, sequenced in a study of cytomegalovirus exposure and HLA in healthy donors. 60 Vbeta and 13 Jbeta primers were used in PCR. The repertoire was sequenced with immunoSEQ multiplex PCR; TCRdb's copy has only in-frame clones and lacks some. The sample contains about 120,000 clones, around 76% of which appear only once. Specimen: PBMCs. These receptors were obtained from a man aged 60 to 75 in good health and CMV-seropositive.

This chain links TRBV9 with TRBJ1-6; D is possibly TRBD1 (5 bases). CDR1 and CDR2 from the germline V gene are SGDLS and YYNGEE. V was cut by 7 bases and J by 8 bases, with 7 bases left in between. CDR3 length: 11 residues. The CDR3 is CASGRDSPLHF. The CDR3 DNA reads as TGTGCCAGCGGCAGGGATTCACCCCTCCACTTT. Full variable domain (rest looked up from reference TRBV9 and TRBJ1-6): DSGVTQTPKHLITATGQRVTLRCSPRSGDLSVYWYQQSLDQGLQFLIQYYNGEERAKGNILERFSAQQFPDLHSELNLSSLELGDSALYFCASGRDSPLHFGNGTRLTVT.

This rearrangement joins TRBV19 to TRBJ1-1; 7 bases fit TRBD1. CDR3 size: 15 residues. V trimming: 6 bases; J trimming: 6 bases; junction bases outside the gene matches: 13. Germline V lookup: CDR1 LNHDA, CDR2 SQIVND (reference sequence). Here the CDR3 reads CASSRQGGPFAEAFF. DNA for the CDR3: TGTGCCAGTAGCCGACAGGGTGGGCCTTTTGCTGAAGCTTTCTTT.

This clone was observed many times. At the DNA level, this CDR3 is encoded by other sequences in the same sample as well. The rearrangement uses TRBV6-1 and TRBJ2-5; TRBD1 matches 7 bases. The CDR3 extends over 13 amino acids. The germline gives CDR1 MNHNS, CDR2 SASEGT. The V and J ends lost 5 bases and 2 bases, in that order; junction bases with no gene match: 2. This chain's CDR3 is CASSRGQQETQYF. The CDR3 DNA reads TGTGCCAGCAGTCGGGGACAGCAAGAGACCCAGTACTTC.

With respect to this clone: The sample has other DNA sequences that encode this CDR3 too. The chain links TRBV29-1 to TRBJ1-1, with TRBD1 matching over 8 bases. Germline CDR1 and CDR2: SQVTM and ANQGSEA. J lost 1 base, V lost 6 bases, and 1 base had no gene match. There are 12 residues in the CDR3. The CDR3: CSVDRGNTEAFF. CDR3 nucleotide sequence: TGCAGCGTAGACAGGGGGAACACTGAAGCTTTCTTT.

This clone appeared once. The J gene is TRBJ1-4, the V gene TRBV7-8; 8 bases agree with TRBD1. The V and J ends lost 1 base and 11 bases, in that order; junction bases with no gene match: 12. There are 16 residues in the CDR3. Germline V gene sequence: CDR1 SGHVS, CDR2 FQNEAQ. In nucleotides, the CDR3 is TGTGCCAGCAGCTTAGGGGGGACAGGCATAATGATGAAACTGTTTTTT. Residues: CASSLGGTGIMMKLFF.

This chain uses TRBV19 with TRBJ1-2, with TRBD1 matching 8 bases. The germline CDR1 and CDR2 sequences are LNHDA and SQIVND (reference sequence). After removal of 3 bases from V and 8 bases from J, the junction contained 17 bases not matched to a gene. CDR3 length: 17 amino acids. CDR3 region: CASSILPASQGAWGYTF. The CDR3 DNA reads TGTGCCAGTAGTATCCTCCCCGCGTCGCAGGGGGCATGGGGCTACACCTTC.

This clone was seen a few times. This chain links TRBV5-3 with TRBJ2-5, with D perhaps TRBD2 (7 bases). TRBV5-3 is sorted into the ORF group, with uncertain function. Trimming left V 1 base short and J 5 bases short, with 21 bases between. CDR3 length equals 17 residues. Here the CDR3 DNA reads TGTGCCAGAAGCTTGCCGGTCTGGGGGGGGGCCCGGGAGACCCAGTACTTC. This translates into CARSLPVWGGARETQYF.

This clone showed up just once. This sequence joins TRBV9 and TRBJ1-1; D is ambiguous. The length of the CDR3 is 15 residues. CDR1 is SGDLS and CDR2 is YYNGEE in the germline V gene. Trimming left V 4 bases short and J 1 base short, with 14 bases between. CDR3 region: CASSSRGGGNTEAFF. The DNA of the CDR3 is TGTGCCAGCAGCTCCCGGGGAGGCGGGAACACTGAAGCTTTCTTT.

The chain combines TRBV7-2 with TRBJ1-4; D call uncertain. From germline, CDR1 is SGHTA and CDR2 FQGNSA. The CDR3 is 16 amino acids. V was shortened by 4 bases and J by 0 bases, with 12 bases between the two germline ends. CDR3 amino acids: CASSSGVSPTNEKLFF. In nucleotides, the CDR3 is TGTGCCAGCAGCTCCGGGGTCAGCCCAACTAATGAAAAACTGTTTTTT.

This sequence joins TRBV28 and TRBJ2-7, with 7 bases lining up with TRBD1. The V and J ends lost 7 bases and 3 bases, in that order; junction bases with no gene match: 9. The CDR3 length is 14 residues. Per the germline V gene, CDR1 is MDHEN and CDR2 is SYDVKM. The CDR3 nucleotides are TGTGCCAGCACCCCAGGGGGTACATACTACGAGCAGTACTTC. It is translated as CASTPGGTYYEQYF.

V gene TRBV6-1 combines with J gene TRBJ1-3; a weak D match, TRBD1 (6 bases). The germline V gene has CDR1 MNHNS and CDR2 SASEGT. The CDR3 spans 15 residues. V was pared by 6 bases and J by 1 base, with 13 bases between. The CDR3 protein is CASSDIQGSGNTIYF. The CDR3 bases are TGTGCCAGCAGCGACATACAGGGTTCTGGAAACACCATATATTTT.

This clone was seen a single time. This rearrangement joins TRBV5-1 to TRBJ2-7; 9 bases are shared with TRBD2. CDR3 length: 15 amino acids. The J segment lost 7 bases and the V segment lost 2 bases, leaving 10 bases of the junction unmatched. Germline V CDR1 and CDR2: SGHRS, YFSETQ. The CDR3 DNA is TGCGCCAGCAGCTTTATAGCGGGAGTAATAGAAGAGCAGTACTTC. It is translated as CASSFIAGVIEEQYF. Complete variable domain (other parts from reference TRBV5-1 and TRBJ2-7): KAGVTQTPRYLIKTRGQQVTLSCSPISGHRSVSWYQQTPGQGLQFLFEYFSETQRNKGNFPGRFSGRQFSNSRSEMNVSTLELGDSALYLCASSFIAGVIEEQYFGPGTRLTVT.

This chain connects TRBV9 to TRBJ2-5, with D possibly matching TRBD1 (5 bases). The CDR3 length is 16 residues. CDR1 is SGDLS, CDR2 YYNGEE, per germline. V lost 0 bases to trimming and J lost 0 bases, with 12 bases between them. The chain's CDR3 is CASSVGQGKNQETQYF. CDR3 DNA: TGTGCCAGCAGCGTAGGTCAGGGAAAGAACCAAGAGACCCAGTACTTC.

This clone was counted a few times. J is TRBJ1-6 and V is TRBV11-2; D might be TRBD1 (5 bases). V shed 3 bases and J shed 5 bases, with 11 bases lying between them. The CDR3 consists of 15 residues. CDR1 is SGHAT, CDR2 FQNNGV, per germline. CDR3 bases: TGTGCCAGCAGCTTTAGTTCAGGGAATAATTCACCCCTCCACTTT. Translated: CASSFSSGNNSPLHF.